One sample yielded the 24 T cell receptor beta chains listed below, sequenced in a study of neoadjuvant anti-PD-1 for oral cavity cancer. Clones were read by immunoSEQ multiplex PCR, and TCRdb kept only the in-frame ones, dropping some. The sample lists around 12,000 clones, roughly three fifths seen once, with 2% to 3% in the top ten. The sample consisted of PBMCs, taken before nivolumab (anti-PD-1) treatment. Receptors originate from a person aged 40 to 85 with oral cavity squamous cell carcinoma.

This clone occurred a few times. The chain uses TRBV7-2 and TRBJ1-2; D gene uncertain. CDR1 SGHTA and CDR2 FQGNSA come from the germline V gene. The germline V and J ends were trimmed by 6 bases and 8 bases, with 13 bases remaining between them. The CDR3 runs 12 residues. The CDR3 DNA follows: TGTGCCAGCAGGCCCCAGTCGTTCGGCTACACCTTC. Its protein product is CASRPQSFGYTF.

This clone has more than one count but fewer than ten. This chain connects TRBV7-9 to TRBJ1-2; D is possibly TRBD1 (5 bases). The CDR3 has 16 amino acids. V lost 1 base, J lost 3 bases, and 15 bases lay in between. CDR1 is SEHNR, CDR2 FQNEAQ, per germline (reference sequence). The CDR3 reads CASSLGSVQADYGYTF. The CDR3, as DNA: TGTGCCAGCAGCTTAGGATCTGTACAGGCCGACTATGGCTACACCTTC. Filled out from reference TRBV7-9 and TRBJ1-2, the complete variable domain reads DTGVSQNPRHKITKRGQNVTFRCDPISEHNRLYWYRQTLGQGPEFLTYFQNEAQLEKSRLLSDRFSAERPKGSFSTLEIQRTEQGDSAMYLCASSLGSVQADYGYTFGSGTRLTVV.

The chain recombines TRBV11-2 with TRBJ1-2, with a tentative D call TRBD1 (6 bases). The CDR3 contains 12 residues. CDR1 and CDR2 (germline): SGHAT, FQNNGV. V gave up 5 bases and J gave up 8 bases, with 12 bases separating them. CDR3 DNA sequence: TGTGCCAGCAGCCTTCAGGGGCAGGGCTACACCTTC. The encoded protein is CASSLQGQGYTF.

CDR3 nucleotide sequence: TGCGCCAGCAGCTTGGATCTAGCGGGAGTTCTGTTCTTC. Translation: CASSLDLAGVLFF. The gene calls are TRBV5-1 and TRBJ2-1, with TRBD2 identical over 10 bases. Germline lookup yields CDR1 SGHRS and CDR2 YFSETQ. The V and J ends lost 0 bases and 15 bases, in that order; junction bases with no gene match: 6. The CDR3 consists of 13 residues.

Here the CDR3 reads CASSLGQGLNIQYF. As DNA, the CDR3 is TGCGCCAGCAGCCTTGGACAGGGATTGAACATTCAGTACTTC. The chain links TRBV5-1 to TRBJ2-4; 8 bases fit TRBD1. The CDR3 consists of 14 residues. Germline trimming cut 4 bases from V and 7 bases from J; bases unmatched to any gene: 7. Looked up from germline, CDR1 is SGHRS and CDR2 is YFSETQ.

The chain employs TRBV6-1 and TRBJ2-5; TRBD2 matches at 8 bases. The V gene end was trimmed by 8 bases and the J gene end by 1 base; junction bases not matched to a gene: 3. In germline, CDR1 is MNHNS, CDR2 SASEGT. This CDR3 is built from 13 residues. CDR3 nucleotides: TGTGCCAGCCTAGCGGGTCTCCAAGAGACCCAGTACTTC. Its translation is CASLAGLQETQYF.

In DNA form, the CDR3 reads TGCGCCAGCAGCTTGGGGCCGAGCAATTCACCCCTCCACTTT. It yields the protein CASSLGPSNSPLHF. V gene TRBV5-1 combines with J gene TRBJ1-6; D unresolved. CDR1 is SGHRS and CDR2 is YFSETQ in the germline V gene. With 0 bases removed from V and 7 bases from J, the gap between germline ends came to 8 bases. The CDR3 runs 14 residues.

The CDR3 here is CASSPDQGGSYEQYF. The CDR3 DNA sequence: TGTGCCAGCTCACCTGACCAGGGAGGGAGCTACGAGCAGTACTTC. This chain uses TRBV18 with TRBJ2-7; 7 positions match TRBD2. There are 15 residues in the CDR3. With V trimmed by 3 bases and J by 3 bases, 8 bases remained unmatched. Germline CDR1 is KGHSH and CDR2 is LQKENI.

This clone has just one count. This rearrangement joins TRBV2 to TRBJ2-7, with TRBD1 matching 9 bases. Per germline, CDR1 SNHLY and CDR2 FYNNEI. This CDR3 is built from 14 residues. V was clipped by 6 bases and J by 3 bases; unmatched bases: 6. CDR3 coding DNA: TGTGCCAGCAGGGCGGGGACAGGGAGCTACGAGCAGTACTTC. Translation gives CASRAGTGSYEQYF.

This sequence joins TRBV6-1 and TRBJ2-5, with D possibly being TRBD1 or TRBD2 (7 bases each). V was cut by 0 bases and J by 1 base, with 12 bases left in between. Germline V gene data show CDR1 as MNHNS and CDR2 as SASEGT. The CDR3 contains 16 residues. Here the CDR3 reads CASSEATGEGQETQYF. The DNA of the CDR3 is TGTGCCAGCAGTGAAGCAACAGGGGAGGGCCAAGAGACCCAGTACTTC.

The chain combines TRBV6-5 with TRBJ1-2; TRBD1 might be the D (5 bases). Trimming pared 8 bases from V and 8 bases from J, leaving 24 bases between. The CDR3 is made up of 15 amino acids. The germline gives CDR1 MNHEY, CDR2 SVGAGI. CDR3 amino acids: CASRGTGGGEGGYTF. The CDR3, as DNA: TGTGCCAGCCGGGGGACTGGGGGAGGGGAGGGGGGCTACACCTTC.

The chain has TRBV27 and TRBJ1-5; 7 bases map to TRBD1. There are 17 residues in the CDR3. Germline V gene data show CDR1 as MNHEY and CDR2 as SMNVEV (reference sequence). V shed 7 bases and J 2 bases; nucleotides not matched to a gene: 14. CDR3 coding DNA: TGTGCCAGCAAATCCAGGGGGAGGGTAAATGGCAATCAGCCCCAGCATTTT. Translating it yields CASKSRGRVNGNQPQHF.

This clone was recorded only once. An end of the junction differs from the germline gene, which may be a read error. V gene TRBV27 combines with J gene TRBJ2-2; unclear D gene. This CDR3 region has 14 residues. Germline CDR1 reads MNHEY; CDR2 reads SMNVEV (reference sequence). CDR3 coding DNA: TGTGCCAGCAGGCCTGTAAGGAGCACCCGGGAGCTGTTTTTT. Translated, it gives CASRPVRSTRELFF.

The chain links TRBV29-1 to TRBJ2-1; the D gene is possibly TRBD2 (5 bases). V was trimmed by 8 bases and J by 6 bases, leaving 11 bases between them. The CDR3 consists of 11 residues. Germline V gene data show CDR1 as SQVTM and CDR2 as ANQGSEA. The CDR3 sequence is CSLYGGNEQFF. In DNA form, the CDR3 reads TGCAGCCTATATGGAGGCAATGAGCAGTTCTTC.

The V and J genes are TRBV27 and TRBJ2-3; tentatively, D is TRBD2 (6 bases). This CDR3 contains 16 residues. Per germline, CDR1 MNHEY and CDR2 SMNVEV (reference sequence). V was clipped by 5 bases and J by 2 bases, with 17 bases between them. The CDR3 DNA reads as TGTGCCAGCAGTGCGGGGCGGCGGTGGCTCACAGATACGCAGTATTTT. Translating it yields CASSAGRRWLTDTQYF.

CDR3 sequence reads: CASRVGRNEKLFF. The CDR3 nucleotides are TGTGCCAGCAGAGTAGGGCGGAATGAAAAACTGTTTTTT. The rearrangement uses TRBV2 and TRBJ1-4; D ambiguous. The CDR3 spans 13 residues. V was shortened by 6 bases and J by 5 bases, with 10 bases between the two germline ends. Germline lookup yields CDR1 SNHLY and CDR2 FYNNEI.

The chain joins TRBV5-4 to TRBJ2-1, with 14 bases fitting TRBD2. Trimming cost V 4 bases and J 10 bases; bases outside gene matches: 7. CDR1 is SGHNT, CDR2 YYREEE, per germline (reference sequence). This CDR3 is built from 15 residues. CDR3 in amino acids: CASSQGLAGVLEQFF. The CDR3 DNA is TGTGCCAGCAGCCAGGGACTAGCGGGAGTCTTAGAGCAGTTCTTC.

This clone was counted only a few times. V usage is TRBV5-4 and J usage is TRBJ1-2; a possible D gene is TRBD1 (5 bases). Germline V CDR1 and CDR2: SGHNT, YYREEE (reference sequence). V was cut by 6 bases and J by 2 bases, with 11 bases left in between. CDR3 length: 13 residues. For the CDR3, the DNA is TGTGCCAGCACCCGGGACGGGAACTATGGCTACACCTTC. It is translated as CASTRDGNYGYTF.

In this sample, this clone turned up a few times. V gene TRBV7-6 combines with J gene TRBJ2-1, with TRBD2 as a possible D gene (5 bases). Deletions cut 3 bases from V and 2 bases from J, with 11 bases between. This CDR3 has 15 amino acids. The germline V gene has CDR1 SGHVS and CDR2 FNYEAQ. DNA of the CDR3: TGTGCCAGCAGCTTGGACTTAAAGGCCTACAATGAGCAGTTCTTC. Its translation is CASSLDLKAYNEQFF.

This chain uses TRBV11-3 with TRBJ1-1; 8 bases map to TRBD1. CDR1 and CDR2 (germline): SGHNT, YENEEA. This CDR3 spans 16 amino acids. With 2 bases clipped from V and 6 bases from J, the junction kept 11 bases outside the gene matches. CDR3 DNA sequence: TGTGCCAGCAGCTTACCCTCTCAGGGGGCGGTACCTGAAGCTTTCTTT. It translates to CASSLPSQGAVPEAFF.

In DNA form, the CDR3 reads TGTGCCAGCAGCTTACACCAAGAGACCCAGTACTTC. Translating it yields CASSLHQETQYF. The chain uses TRBV7-6 and TRBJ2-5, with no clear D. Germline CDR1 is SGHVS and CDR2 is FNYEAQ. V lost 2 bases and J 0 bases, leaving 1 base between the germline ends. The CDR3 has 12 residues.

The V and J genes are TRBV29-1 and TRBJ1-2; 7 bases map to TRBD1. From germline, CDR1 is SQVTM and CDR2 ANQGSEA. V lost 6 bases to trimming and J lost 11 bases; unmatched junction nucleotides: 9. The CDR3 totals 11 residues. CDR3 nucleotides: TGCAGCGTCGTCGACAGGGAGGCGTACACCTTC. It translates to CSVVDREAYTF.

Here the CDR3 DNA reads TGCGCCAGCAGCTCCGGGACGTTTGGAGAGGGCTACACCTTC. The encoded protein is CASSSGTFGEGYTF. The rearrangement joins TRBV5-1 to TRBJ1-2, with D perhaps TRBD1 (5 bases). This CDR3 comprises 14 residues. Germline-derived CDR1 and CDR2 are SGHRS and YFSETQ. Between the trimmed V and J ends, which lost 3 bases and 8 bases, there was a span of 17 bases.

This clone showed up just once. J is TRBJ2-3 and V is TRBV27; 8 bases are shared with TRBD1. This CDR3 spans 15 amino acids. Germline lookup yields CDR1 MNHEY and CDR2 SMNVEV (reference sequence). With 3 bases clipped from V and 5 bases from J, the junction kept 7 bases outside the gene matches. CDR3 sequence: CASSFRQGSVDTQYF. For the CDR3, the DNA is TGTGCCAGCAGTTTCAGACAGGGGTCGGTAGATACGCAGTATTTT.